This entry concerns a single T cell receptor beta chain. This entry belongs to a study of monozygotic twins with inflammatory bowel disease. TCRdb re-called the 5' RACE reads; every CDR3 protein appears as one record, without DNA. Listed are around 40,000 distinct CDR3 sequences; 5.3% falls within the top ten. What was sequenced was blood. This TCR was sampled from a human donor with ulcerative colitis or Crohn's disease, or a healthy co-twin of an affected twin (not recorded which).

The CDR3 reads CASSLGLQETQYF. The J gene is TRBJ2-5, the V gene TRBV5-1. This CDR3 contains 13 residues. In germline, CDR1 is SGHRS, CDR2 YFSETQ.